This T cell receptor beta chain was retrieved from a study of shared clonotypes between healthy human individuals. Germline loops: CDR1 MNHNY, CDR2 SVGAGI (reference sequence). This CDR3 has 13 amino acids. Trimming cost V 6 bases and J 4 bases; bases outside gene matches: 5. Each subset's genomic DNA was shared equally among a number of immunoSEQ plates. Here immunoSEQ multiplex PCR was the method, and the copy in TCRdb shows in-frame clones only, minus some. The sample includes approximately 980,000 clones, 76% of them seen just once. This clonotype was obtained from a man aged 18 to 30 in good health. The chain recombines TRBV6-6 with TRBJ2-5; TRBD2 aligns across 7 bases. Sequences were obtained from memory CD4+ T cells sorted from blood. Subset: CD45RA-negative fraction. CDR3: CASSPGTIETQYF. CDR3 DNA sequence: TGTGCCAGCAGCCCGGGGACTATAGAGACCCAGTACTTC.